Each of the 5 T cell receptor beta chains below was sequenced from the same sample in a study of neoadjuvant nivolumab and ipilimumab in lung cancer. Here immunoSEQ multiplex PCR was the method, and the copy in TCRdb shows in-frame clones only, minus some. The sample carries 40,000 to 60,000 clones, around 89% recorded once. The sequencing used blood, collected before neoadjuvant nivolumab, alone or with ipilimumab. The receptors derive from an adult with non-small cell lung cancer. Some clones in this sample may be carry-over from other donors' samples.

The chain recombines TRBV10-3 with TRBJ1-5, with D perhaps matching TRBD1 (6 bases). With 2 bases removed from V and 3 bases from J, the gap between germline ends came to 11 bases. The CDR3 runs to 15 residues. Per germline, CDR1 ENHRY and CDR2 SYGVKD. CDR3 nucleotide sequence: TGTGCCATCAGTGAGACAGGGTTCTACAATCAGCCCCAGCATTTT. This translates into CAISETGFYNQPQHF.

This sequence joins TRBV2 and TRBJ1-4, with unresolved D. The germline gives CDR1 SNHLY, CDR2 FYNNEI. V lost 8 bases and J 2 bases, leaving 12 bases between the germline ends. The CDR3 has 14 amino acids. CDR3 protein: CASRRGSTNEKLFF. CDR3 DNA: TGTGCCAGCCGGAGAGGATCGACTAATGAAAAACTGTTTTTT.

The chain couples TRBV9 to TRBJ2-1, with TRBD2 matching 7 bases. From germline, CDR1 is SGDLS and CDR2 YYNGEE. The CDR3 has 15 residues. Unmatched junction bases numbered 7, after V lost 3 bases and J lost 4 bases. CDR3 region: CASSEGTTSYNEQFF. CDR3 coding DNA: TGTGCCAGCAGCGAGGGGACTACCTCATACAATGAGCAGTTCTTC.

This clone occurred once. The J gene is TRBJ2-2, the V gene TRBV19; 7 nucleotides match TRBD2. The CDR3 length is 14 residues. The trim removed 3 bases at V and 14 bases at J, leaving 12 bases unmatched. Germline V CDR1 and CDR2: LNHDA, SQIVND (reference sequence). The CDR3 sequence: CASSIARSGNGLFF. CDR3 DNA: TGTGCCAGTAGTATCGCCAGGAGCGGGAATGGTCTGTTTTTT.

The sample holds one count of this clone. An end of the junction does not agree with germline; a read error may underlie this. Written as DNA, the CDR3 is TGTACCTGTCGGTCGGAGCCCGGGGGGGATACTGAAGCTTTCTTT. This sequence encodes CTCRSEPGGDTEAFF. The chain links TRBV30 to TRBJ1-1; weak D call: TRBD1 (5 bases). There are 15 residues in the CDR3. The germline gives CDR1 GTSNPN, CDR2 SVGIG (reference sequence).